These T cell receptor beta chains were read from a single sample in a study of control samples from healthy donors and cancer patients. Using immunoSEQ multiplex PCR, the repertoire was profiled, and TCRdb retains in-frame clones only, with some absent. The sample lists 130,000 or so clones, roughly 94% occurring once. Input material: PBMCs. These receptors were taken from a man aged 55 to 70 with colorectal cancer. Each CDR3 is given with its conserved first and last residue. D genes are given only for firm matches. Only part of the rows carry a size: once, few, many, or a class if the clone is expanded.

D	size	V	J	DNA	CDR3
NA	NA	TRBV7-9	TRBJ2-7	TGTGCCAGCAGCTTAGGTGGTTCGGACGAGCAGTACTTC	CASSLGGSDEQYF
TRBD1	NA	TRBV19	TRBJ2-7	TGTGCCAGTAGTACCTATGGACAGGGGAGCTCCTACGAGCAGTACTTC	CASSTYGQGSSYEQYF
TRBD1	NA	TRBV19	TRBJ2-3	TGTGCCAGTAGTCGACAGGGGGCTTTAGATACGCAGTATTTT	CASSRQGALDTQYF
TRBD1	NA	TRBV24-1	TRBJ1-2	TGTGCCACCAGTGATCCGGGACAGGGCATGGATGGCTACACCTTC	CATSDPGQGMDGYTF
TRBD1	NA	TRBV28	TRBJ1-1	TGTGCCAGCAGAGAACAGGGGCCTGAAGCTTTCTTT	CASREQGPEAFF
NA	NA	TRBV6-5	TRBJ1-3	TGTGCCAGCAGTTACTCGGTGGGCCCTCGTACAAACACCATATATTTT	CASSYSVGPRTNTIYF
NA	NA	TRBV7-9	TRBJ1-2	TGTGCCAGCAGCTTAAGTACTACAGGTTCCCACTATGGCTACACCTTC	CASSLSTTGSHYGYTF
TRBD2	NA	TRBV11-2	TRBJ2-3	TGTGCCAGCAGGGTCAGGCTAGCGGGGTCGCCTAGCACAGATACGCAGTATTTT	CASRVRLAGSPSTDTQYF
NA	NA	TRBV19	TRBJ2-7	TGTGCCAGTAGTACCCACGGGACTGACTACGAGCAGTACTTC	CASSTHGTDYEQYF
TRBD1	NA	TRBV7-9	TRBJ2-1	TGTGCCAGCAGCTTAACGACCGGGACAGTTTATTTTGAGCAGTTCTTC	CASSLTTGTVYFEQFF
TRBD2	NA	TRBV4-1	TRBJ2-5	TGCGCCAGCAGCCAAGGAAGATTGGCGGGGGGGGAGACCCAGTACTTC	CASSQGRLAGGETQYF
TRBD1	NA	TRBV30	TRBJ1-3	TGTGCCTGGAGTCCGTCGACAGGGGCTTCAGGAAACACCATATATTTT	CAWSPSTGASGNTIYF
NA	few	TRBV19	TRBJ2-1	TGTGCCAGTAGTATTTTAGGCAATGAGCAGTTCTTC	CASSILGNEQFF
NA	NA	TRBV7-9	TRBJ2-2	TGTGCCAGCAGCTTGGGACTCCGAACTTGGGACACCGGGGAGCTGTTTTTT	CASSLGLRTWDTGELFF
TRBD1	NA	TRBV27	TRBJ2-1	TGTGCCAGCAGCCCAAACCGGGACAGGGACGATGAGCAGTTCTTC	CASSPNRDRDDEQFF
NA	NA	TRBV5-4	TRBJ1-2	TGTGCCAGCACCCGGGACGGGTATGGCTACACCTTC	CASTRDGYGYTF
NA	once	TRBV7-2	TRBJ1-2	TGTGCCAGCAGCAAGGGACACCTGAATGGCTACACCTTC	CASSKGHLNGYTF
TRBD2	NA	TRBV3-1/TRBV3-2	TRBJ2-5	TGTGCCAGCAGCCATCTAGCGGGGAACCAAGAGACCCAGTACTTC	CASSHLAGNQETQYF
NA	NA	TRBV6-5	TRBJ1-5	TGTGCCAGCAGTCTGGACAGCAGCAATCAGCCCCAGCATTTT	CASSLDSSNQPQHF
NA	NA	TRBV1	TRBJ2-1	TGCACCAGCAGCCAAGAGAGGTCCAGGGGACCTTGGAATGAGCAGTTCTTC	CTSSQERSRGPWNEQFF
NA	NA	TRBV19	TRBJ1-5	TGTGCCAGTAGTCCCACGGACGGCTCCGATCAGCCCCAGCATTTT	CASSPTDGSDQPQHF
NA	NA	TRBV7-2	TRBJ2-3	TGTGCCAGCAGCTTAGCGCGGACCAAACCAGCTAGCACAGATACGCAGTATTTT	CASSLARTKPASTDTQYF
TRBD1	once	TRBV6-5	TRBJ1-5	TGTGCCAGCAGTACGCAGGGGGTGGGTCAGCCCCAGCATTTT	CASSTQGVGQPQHF
NA	NA	TRBV6-5	TRBJ1-5	TGTGCCAGCAGTTACTCGACGGCATTGGGCAATCAGCCCCAGCATTTT	CASSYSTALGNQPQHF
NA	NA	TRBV18	TRBJ1-1	TGTGCCAGCTCACCTGGGGGCGGCTACACTGAAGCTTTCTTT	CASSPGGGYTEAFF
TRBD2	NA	TRBV5-1	TRBJ2-5	TGCGCCAGCAGCTCTATAGCGGGCCAAGAGACCCAGTACTTC	CASSSIAGQETQYF
TRBD2	NA	TRBV18	TRBJ2-5	TGTGCCAGCTCCCCTCGGCTAGCGGGGCAAGAGACCCAGTACTTC	CASSPRLAGQETQYF
TRBD1	NA	TRBV11-2	TRBJ1-4	TGTGCCAGCAGCTCCGATCCACAGGGGACACGTGGAAAACTGTTTTTT	CASSSDPQGTRGKLFF
TRBD2	NA	TRBV7-9	TRBJ2-2	TGTGCCAGCAGCGTTAGACTAGCGGGAGGTACCGGGGAGCTGTTTTTT	CASSVRLAGGTGELFF
NA	NA	TRBV3-1/TRBV3-2	TRBJ2-3	TGTGCCAGCAGCCAAGATGAGGCGGGGGCTACGCAGTATTTT	CASSQDEAGATQYF
TRBD2	NA	TRBV27	TRBJ2-5	TGTGCCAGCAGTCTAGCGGGGGGGTCGGAGACCCAGTACTTC	CASSLAGGSETQYF
NA	NA	TRBV27	TRBJ2-7	TGTGCCAGCAGTTTGCTCAGGTACTCCTACGAGCAGTACTTC	CASSLLRYSYEQYF
NA	NA	TRBV12-3/TRBV12-4	TRBJ2-7	TGTGCCAGCAGGGTTCGGAACGAGCAGTACTTC	CASRVRNEQYF
NA	NA	TRBV19	TRBJ1-3	TGTGCCAGTAGTAGGGCCGACGCCGGAAACACCATATATTTT	CASSRADAGNTIYF
NA	NA	TRBV5-1	TRBJ2-3	TGCGCCAGCAGCTTGATACCAGCTTCCACAGATACGCAGTATTTT	CASSLIPASTDTQYF
TRBD2	NA	TRBV5-5	TRBJ2-7	TGTGCCAGCAGCTTTGCGATGTCTCACGGGGGGGTTCCCTACGAGCAGTACTTC	CASSFAMSHGGVPYEQYF
NA	NA	TRBV25-1	TRBJ1-6	TGTGCCAGCAGTGTGACGGGGAACAATTCACCCCTCCACTTT	CASSVTGNNSPLHF
NA	NA	TRBV24-1	TRBJ1-2	TGTGCCACCAGTGACGCTTCGGGGGTAGGCGGCTACACCTTC	CATSDASGVGGYTF
NA	NA	TRBV9	TRBJ2-7	TGTGCCAGCAGCTCCGGTTCCTACGAGCAGTACTTC	CASSSGSYEQYF
TRBD2	once	TRBV10-2	TRBJ2-5	TGCGCCAGCAGCTTAACTAGCGGGGGCGCCGGGGGGACCCAGTACTTC	CASSLTSGGAGGTQYF
TRBD1	NA	TRBV18	TRBJ1-1	TGTGCCAGCTCACCAACGGGACAGTCTGGCACTGAAGCTTTCTTT	CASSPTGQSGTEAFF
NA	NA	TRBV28	TRBJ2-4	TGTGCCAGCAGCCAGAGCCCCTCGGACATTCAGTACTTC	CASSQSPSDIQYF
NA	NA	TRBV9	TRBJ2-3	TGTGCCAGCAGCGTCCGTTTGGATACGCAGTATTTT	CASSVRLDTQYF
NA	NA	TRBV5-1	TRBJ2-3	TGCGCCACCTCCTTGGGGCTCGGAGATACGCAGTATTTT	CATSLGLGDTQYF
TRBD1	NA	TRBV19	TRBJ1-2	TGTGCCAGTAGTATAGGTCGGACAGGGTCCGACTATGGCTACACCTTC	CASSIGRTGSDYGYTF
TRBD2	NA	TRBV9	TRBJ2-2	TGTGCCAGCAGCGTAGCGGGGGGGCCAACTACCGGGGAGCTGTTTTTT	CASSVAGGPTTGELFF
TRBD1	once	TRBV27	TRBJ1-1	TGTGCCAGCAGTTTATCGACAGGGGCCCGCACTGAAGCTTTCTTT	CASSLSTGARTEAFF
NA	NA	TRBV6-2/TRBV6-3	TRBJ2-7	TGTGCCAGCAGTTACCGTCGGGTAAGCTCCTACGAGCAGTACTTC	CASSYRRVSSYEQYF
NA	NA	TRBV19	TRBJ1-4	TGTGCCAGTAGTGGCGGGTTTGGGACCCCTACCGAAAAACTGTTTTTT	CASSGGFGTPTEKLFF